This TCR beta chain derives from a study of cytomegalovirus exposure and HLA in healthy donors. Study outcomes and limitations: According to the study, approximately 150 TCR beta chains were cytomegalovirus-associated. Productive status was seen about 90% or about 30% of the time for most TCR beta V segments in an earlier analysis.

In the PCR, 60 Vbeta and 13 Jbeta primers were used. In the study's own analysis: An analysis that came later counted 73 million or so unique TCR beta chains, around 12 million shared. The data were produced by immunoSEQ multiplex PCR, yet TCRdb's version contains in-frame clones alone and is incomplete. D and trimming come from the DNA, and the V and J calls and clone size come from that table. The profile covers approximately 100,000 clones, with 84% appearing a single time and more than 0.95% taken by the ten largest. This clone has a single count. The antigen remains undetermined. Trimming cost V 5 bases and J 10 bases, with 15 bases left between them. Germline V gene sequence: CDR1 MDHEN, CDR2 SYDVKM. The CDR3 has 13 residues.

This receptor was taken from a woman aged 18 to 35 in good health and CMV-seronegative. The material sequenced was PBMCs. The V gene is TRBV28, the J gene TRBJ1-5, with D perhaps matching TRBD1 (6 bases). CDR3 coding DNA: TGTGCCAGCAGTCCTACGTGGGGGCCTCCCCAGCATTTT. The encoded protein is CASSPTWGPPQHF.